A single T cell receptor beta chain is shown here with its context. Germline V lookup: CDR1 MNHEY, CDR2 SMNVEV (reference sequence). This CDR3 comprises 15 residues. The V gene lost 3 bases and the J gene lost 4 bases, with 13 bases spanning the gap. The data were produced by immunoSEQ multiplex PCR, yet TCRdb's version contains in-frame clones alone and is incomplete. The sample holds roughly 83,000 clones, about 90% seen once. The sample originates from a study of OX40 agonist ivuxolimab in advanced cancers. Across the whole study: People in dose escalation had one of these cancers: hepatocellular carcinoma, melanoma, renal cell or head and neck cancer.

The clonotype was recovered from an adult with an advanced solid tumor such as melanoma, head and neck, liver or kidney cancer. The sample consisted of CD4+ or CD8+ T cells sorted from blood, taken in a trial of the OX40 agonist ivuxolimab. This chain connects TRBV27 to TRBJ2-1, with D possibly being TRBD1 (6 bases). The CDR3 DNA reads TGTGCCAGCAGTTTTCAGGGGCCGCAGTACAATGAGCAGTTCTTC. Translation gives CASSFQGPQYNEQFF.